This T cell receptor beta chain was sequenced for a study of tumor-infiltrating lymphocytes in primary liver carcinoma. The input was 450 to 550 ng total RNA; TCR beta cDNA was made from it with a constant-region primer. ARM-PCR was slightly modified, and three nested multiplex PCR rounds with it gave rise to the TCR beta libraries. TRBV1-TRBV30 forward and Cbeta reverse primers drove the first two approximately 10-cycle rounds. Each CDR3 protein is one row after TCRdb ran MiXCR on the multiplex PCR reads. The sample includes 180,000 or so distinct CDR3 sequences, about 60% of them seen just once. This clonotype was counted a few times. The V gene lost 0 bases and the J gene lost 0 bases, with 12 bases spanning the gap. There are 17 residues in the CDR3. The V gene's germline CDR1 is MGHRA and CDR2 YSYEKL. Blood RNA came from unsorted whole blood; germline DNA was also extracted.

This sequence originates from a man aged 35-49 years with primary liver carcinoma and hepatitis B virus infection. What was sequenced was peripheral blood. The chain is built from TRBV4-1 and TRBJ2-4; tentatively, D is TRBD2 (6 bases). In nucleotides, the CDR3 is TGCGCCAGCAGCCAAGATAAGATAGCGGTAGCCAAAAACATTCAGTACTTC. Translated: CASSQDKIAVAKNIQYF.